These T cell receptor beta chains were read from a single sample in a study of CDR3 diversity in severe acne. TCRdb reprocessed the PCR reads with MiXCR, giving one entry per CDR3 protein. The repertoire holds 84,000 or so distinct CDR3 sequences, with roughly 52% as singletons. The sequencing input was blood. The receptors stem from a male donor in good health, serving as a control. CDR3s include the opening cysteine and the closing phenylalanine or tryptophan. A D gene is named only where the DNA matches it firmly. Only some rows state a clone size, as once, few, many or a class for expanded clones.

J,D,size,V,DNA,CDR3
TRBJ2-7,.,few,TRBV5-1,TGCGCCAGCACTCTCGGGACGCCGACCTACGAGCAGTACTTC,CASTLGTPTYEQYF
TRBJ2-5,.,.,TRBV25-1,TGTGCCAGCAGTGATTATCACGGACGCCAAGAGACCCAGTACTTC,CASSDYHGRQETQYF
TRBJ2-1,.,.,TRBV5-5,TGTGCCAGCAGCTTAGGTGGCGTCAATGAGCAGTTCTTC,CASSLGGVNEQFF
TRBJ2-2,.,many,TRBV10-1,TGCGCCAGCAGTTCAGGTTCAGGGCCCCTGAACACCGGGGAGCTGTTTTTT,CASSSGSGPLNTGELFF
TRBJ2-7,TRBD2,.,TRBV12-3/TRBV12-4,TGTGCCAGCAGTTACACTAGCGGGAGGGCCAAAGAGCAGTACTTC,CASSYTSGRAKEQYF
TRBJ2-7,TRBD2,.,TRBV2,TGTAAAAGCAAACTAGGTGGACTAGCGGTTGCCTACGAGCAGTACTTC,CKSKLGGLAVAYEQYF
TRBJ1-1,TRBD1,.,TRBV29-1,TGCAGCGCTAAGGACAGGACGATGAACACTGAAGCTTTCTTT,CSAKDRTMNTEAFF
TRBJ2-3,TRBD2,many,TRBV24-1,TGTGCCACCAGTGATCTGGGACTAGCCGACACAGATACGCAGTATTTT,CATSDLGLADTDTQYF
TRBJ2-2,.,many,TRBV11-3,TGTGCCAGCAGCCCAGGACTTTCTTACACCGGGGAGCTGTTTTTT,CASSPGLSYTGELFF
TRBJ1-2,.,once,TRBV24-1,TGTGCCACCAGTGAGCGGACCGTAAACTATGGCTACACCTTC,CATSERTVNYGYTF
TRBJ2-7,.,medium-sized,TRBV6-1,TGTGCCAGCAGTGAACGCGTCGACGGGTACGAGCAGTACTTC,CASSERVDGYEQYF
TRBJ2-5,.,few,TRBV11-2,TGTGCCAGCAGCAAGTTAGGCGGGGTGGGAGAGACCCAGTACTTC,CASSKLGGVGETQYF
TRBJ1-2,TRBD1,.,TRBV7-9,TGTGCCAGCAGCTTTCCGGGACAGGACTATGGCTACACCTTC,CASSFPGQDYGYTF
TRBJ2-7,TRBD2,.,TRBV25-1,TGTGCCAGCAGTGCCCTAGCGTCTAGCGGGAGGAACGAGCAGTACTTC,CASSALASSGRNEQYF
TRBJ2-1,.,medium-sized,TRBV2,TGTGCCAGCAGTGAAGGGGGGGAGCAGTTCTTC,CASSEGGEQFF
TRBJ1-2,TRBD1,.,TRBV5-8,TGTGCCAGCAGCTTGGCCGGGACAGGGGAAGGCTACACCTTC,CASSLAGTGEGYTF
TRBJ1-1,.,.,TRBV5-1,TGCGCCAGCAGCTTGGCTCCAGGGAACACTGAAGCTTTCTTT,CASSLAPGNTEAFF
TRBJ1-1,.,few,TRBV7-9,TGTGCCAGCACTGCCGGTTGGGGTTACACTGAAGCTTTCTTT,CASTAGWGYTEAFF
TRBJ1-3,.,few,TRBV13,TGTGCCAGCAGCTTCCGTGGGGGTCTCTCTGGAAACACCATATATTTT,CASSFRGGLSGNTIYF
TRBJ2-7,.,.,TRBV5-4,TGTGCCAGCAGCTTAGATTGGGATCCCGAGCAGTACTTC,CASSLDWDPEQYF
TRBJ1-1,.,many,TRBV9,TGTGCCAGCAGCGTTGGGGGGGAGAACACTGAAGCTTTCTTT,CASSVGGENTEAFF
TRBJ2-2,.,.,TRBV10-2,TGCGCCAGCAGTGGGTCGGGGACAGGGGAGCTGTTTTTT,CASSGSGTGELFF
TRBJ2-2,.,few,TRBV7-3,TGTGCCAGCAGCCTCGGTATCAACACCGGGGAGCTGTTTTTT,CASSLGINTGELFF
TRBJ1-2,TRBD1,once,TRBV6-5,TGTGCCAGCAGTCCCTACAGGGGCAATGGCTACACCTTC,CASSPYRGNGYTF
TRBJ2-7,.,.,TRBV6-5,TGTGCCAGCAGCTCCGGGACAAGTACCTACGAGCAGTACTTC,CASSSGTSTYEQYF
TRBJ2-2,.,.,TRBV7-9,.,CASTRAREPGANVLTFGELFF
TRBJ1-1,.,many,TRBV15,TGTGCCACCAGCAGAGATCTCGGGAACACTGAAGCTTTCTTT,CATSRDLGNTEAFF
TRBJ1-1,.,once,TRBV5-1,TGCGCCAGCAGCTTGCGGGGGAAGAACACTGAAGCTTTCTTT,CASSLRGKNTEAFF
TRBJ2-7,TRBD2,few,TRBV9,TGTGCCAGCAGCTTTAGCGGGAGGGCCTCGTCCTACGAGCAGTACTTC,CASSFSGRASSYEQYF
TRBJ2-7,.,.,TRBV19,TGCGCCAGTGGTATAAAGGGGGGGCCCTACGAGCAGTACTTC,CASGIKGGPYEQYF
TRBJ1-2,TRBD1,few,TRBV6-5,TGTGCCAGCAATCCAGGGGGCTATGGCTACACCTTC,CASNPGGYGYTF
TRBJ1-1,.,.,TRBV29-1,TGCAGCGTTGCAGGGTATGGAGTCACTGAAGCTTTCTTT,CSVAGYGVTEAFF
TRBJ2-5,.,.,TRBV29-1,TGCAGCCTCACAAGGGGTTACCAAGAGACCCAGTACTTC,CSLTRGYQETQYF
TRBJ2-7,TRBD1,.,TRBV6-4,TGTGCCAGCAGTCAATCCGGGACAGGTACCTACGAGCAGTACTTC,CASSQSGTGTYEQYF
TRBJ1-1,.,few,TRBV24-1,TGTGCCACCAGTGAGTCCGGACAGCCTAGCCCTGAAGCTTTCTTT,CATSESGQPSPEAFF
TRBJ2-7,.,.,TRBV15,TGTGCCACCAGCAAACTAGACACGAGCTCCTCTGAGCAGTACTTC,CATSKLDTSSSEQYF
TRBJ1-5,TRBD1,medium-sized,TRBV7-6,TGTGCCAGCAGCTTGTACCCCGGGACAGATCGCAATCAGCCCCAGCATTTT,CASSLYPGTDRNQPQHF
TRBJ2-5,TRBD2,.,TRBV20-1,TGCTCAAAGCAAAAGTTTGCTAGCGGAGACCAAGAGACCCAGTACTTC,CSKQKFASGDQETQYF
TRBJ2-6,TRBD1,.,TRBV5-1,TGCGCCAGCAGCCAGACAGGGCCTGGGGCCAACGTCCTGACTTTC,CASSQTGPGANVLTF
TRBJ2-1,TRBD1,many,TRBV6-6,TGTGCCAGCAGTCAGACACAGACAGGGGGAGTCTACAATGAGCAGTTCTTC,CASSQTQTGGVYNEQFF
TRBJ2-5,.,.,TRBV6-5,TGTGCCAGCAGTTACAGGCAGGGCCAAGAGACCCAGTACTTC,CASSYRQGQETQYF
TRBJ1-5,TRBD1,many,TRBV28,TGTGCCAGCAGTATTGACAGGGGGTCGAATCAGCCCCAGCATTTT,CASSIDRGSNQPQHF
TRBJ1-1,.,.,TRBV19,TGTGCCAGTAGTATCACAGGATTCAACACTGAAGCTTTCTTT,CASSITGFNTEAFF
TRBJ2-5,TRBD1,many,TRBV24-1,TGTGCCACCACCACAGGGGAATCCGAGACCCAGTACTTC,CATTTGESETQYF
TRBJ2-2,TRBD2,many,TRBV13,TGTGCCAGCAGCTCCCGAGCGGGAGGGCCAATCGGGGAGCTGTTTTTT,CASSSRAGGPIGELFF
TRBJ1-5,.,.,TRBV24-1,TGTGCCACCAGTGATCTTACAGGGTATAGCAATCAGCCCCAGCATTTT,CATSDLTGYSNQPQHF
TRBJ1-2,.,many,TRBV19,TGTGCCAGTAGTAGTACAGGGTACGGCTATGGCTACACCTTC,CASSSTGYGYGYTF
TRBJ2-7,TRBD2,.,TRBV7-6,TGTGCCAGCAGCACGTTACGGGCGGGAGTGGTCTACGGGCAGTACTTC,CASSTLRAGVVYGQYF
TRBJ1-2,.,.,TRBV7-9,TGTGCCAGCAGCCCGGACATAATGAACTATGGCTACACCTTC,CASSPDIMNYGYTF
TRBJ1-5,TRBD1,.,TRBV12-3/TRBV12-4,TGCGCCAGCAGTTTAGGGGGCAGGGGGGAGGCTCAGCCCCAGCATTTT,CASSLGGRGEAQPQHF
TRBJ2-1,TRBD2,.,TRBV5-1,TGCGCCAGCACAACTACGGGGACTAACAGATACAATGAGCAGTTCTTC,CASTTTGTNRYNEQFF
TRBJ2-7,TRBD2,.,TRBV7-7,TGTGCTAGCAGCCAGCCTAGCGGGACCTCCTACGAGCAGTACTTC,CASSQPSGTSYEQYF
TRBJ2-1,TRBD2,.,TRBV25-1,TGTGCCAGCAGTGACTCCGGGACTAGCGGATACAATGAGCAGTTCTTC,CASSDSGTSGYNEQFF
TRBJ1-5,.,.,TRBV12-3/TRBV12-4,TGTGCCAGCAGTTTCGGTGCAGGCGGAAATCAGCCCCAGCATTTT,CASSFGAGGNQPQHF
TRBJ2-5,TRBD2,.,TRBV2,TGTGCCAGCAGTTCCACTAGCGGGAGAAGAGAGACCCAGTACTTC,CASSSTSGRRETQYF
TRBJ2-5,.,.,TRBV5-5,TGTGCCAGCAGCTCCAGTGGGGTAACCCAGTACTTC,CASSSSGVTQYF